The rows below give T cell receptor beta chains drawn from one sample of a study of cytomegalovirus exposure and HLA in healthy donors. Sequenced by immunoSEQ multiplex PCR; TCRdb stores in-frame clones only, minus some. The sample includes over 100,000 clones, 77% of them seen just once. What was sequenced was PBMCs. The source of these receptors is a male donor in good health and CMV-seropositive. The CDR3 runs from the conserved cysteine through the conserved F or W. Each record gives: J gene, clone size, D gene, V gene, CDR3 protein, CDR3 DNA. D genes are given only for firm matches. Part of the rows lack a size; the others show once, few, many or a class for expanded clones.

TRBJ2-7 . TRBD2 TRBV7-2 CASSLVSSGSTSYEQYF TGTGCCAGCAGCTTAGTTTCTAGCGGGAGTACCTCCTACGAGCAGTACTTC
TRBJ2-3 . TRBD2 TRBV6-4 CASSDSNGGGGTDTQYF TGTGCCAGCAGTGACTCGAATGGCGGGGGGGGAACAGATACGCAGTATTTT
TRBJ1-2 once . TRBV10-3 CAITRDTNYGYTF TGTGCCATTACCCGGGACACCAACTATGGCTACACCTTC
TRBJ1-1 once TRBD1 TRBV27 CASSYTGDREALF TGTGCCAGCAGTTACACCGGGGACAGGGAAGCTCTCTTT
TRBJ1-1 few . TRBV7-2 CASSSMRTEAFF TGTGCCAGCAGCTCAATGCGGACTGAAGCTTTCTTT
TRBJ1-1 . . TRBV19 CASTQFAEAFF TGTGCCAGTACGCAGTTCGCTGAAGCTTTCTTT
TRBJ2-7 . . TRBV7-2 CASSLADSHEQYF TGTGCCAGCAGCTTAGCGGACAGCCACGAGCAGTACTTC
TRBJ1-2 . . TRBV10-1 CASSESAPYYGYTF TGCGCCAGCAGTGAGTCGGCCCCCTACTATGGCTACACCTTC
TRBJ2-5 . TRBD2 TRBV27 CASRVTSGGPIQETQYF TGTGCCAGCAGGGTGACTAGCGGGGGGCCGATCCAAGAGACCCAGTACTTC
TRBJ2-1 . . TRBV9 CASSAASRSYNEQFF TGTGCCAGCAGCGCCGCTTCTAGGTCCTACAATGAGCAGTTCTTC
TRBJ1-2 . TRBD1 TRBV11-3 CASSRIGDRDPNPNYGYTF TGTGCCAGCAGCCGTATTGGGGACAGGGATCCTAACCCTAACTATGGCTACACCTTC
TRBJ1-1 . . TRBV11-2 CASSGGTATYTEAFF TGTGCCAGCAGCGGCGGGACGGCGACATACACTGAAGCTTTCTTT
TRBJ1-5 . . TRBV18 CASSGQTNQPQHF TGTGCCAGCTCAGGACAGACTAATCAGCCCCAGCATTTT
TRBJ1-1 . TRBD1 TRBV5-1 CASSPGTGRNEAFF TGCGCCAGCAGTCCTGGGACAGGTAGAAATGAAGCTTTCTTT
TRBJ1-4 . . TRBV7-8 CASSPSGVFNEKLFF TGTGCCAGCAGCCCTAGTGGAGTCTTTAATGAAAAACTGTTTTTT
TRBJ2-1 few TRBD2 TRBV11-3 CASSFGLAGDNEQFF TGTGCCAGCAGCTTTGGACTAGCGGGGGACAATGAGCAGTTCTTC
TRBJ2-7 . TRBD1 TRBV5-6 CASSPSPGQGYEQYF TGTGCCAGCAGCCCCTCACCGGGACAGGGTTACGAGCAGTACTTC
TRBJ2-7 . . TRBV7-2 CASSLDSLEQYF TGTGCCAGCAGCTTAGATTCTCTCGAGCAGTACTTC
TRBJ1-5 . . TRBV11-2 CASSLEGAQPQHF TGTGCCAGCAGCTTGGAGGGCGCTCAGCCCCAGCATTTT
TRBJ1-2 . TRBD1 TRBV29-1 CSADRGSYGYTF TGCAGCGCGGACAGGGGAAGCTATGGCTACACCTTC
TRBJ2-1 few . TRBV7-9 CASSAKDTFSYNEQFF TGTGCCAGCAGCGCTAAGGACACCTTCTCCTACAATGAGCAGTTCTTC
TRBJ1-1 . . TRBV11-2 CASSPVRGGGTEAFF TGTGCCAGCAGCCCAGTTCGCGGGGGTGGCACTGAAGCTTTCTTT
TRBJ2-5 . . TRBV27 CASSLLGTQETQYF TGTGCCAGCAGTTTATTGGGGACTCAAGAGACCCAGTACTTC
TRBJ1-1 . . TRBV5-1 CASSWAGSPEAFF TGCGCCAGCAGCTGGGCAGGGTCCCCTGAAGCTTTCTTT
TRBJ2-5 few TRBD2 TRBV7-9 CASSEGTSGPQETQYF TGTGCCAGCAGCGAAGGGACTAGCGGCCCCCAAGAGACCCAGTACTTC
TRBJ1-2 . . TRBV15 CATSRDKTDIYGYTF TGTGCCACCAGCAGAGATAAGACAGATATCTATGGCTACACCTTC